This T cell receptor beta chain was retrieved from a study of shared clonotypes between healthy human individuals (dated by TCRdb to about 2020). Concerning the study at large: The cohort comprised a couple of women and a few men aged 18 to 49 years. For each donor, CD4 naive and CD4 memory were each given three plates, CD8 naive was given two plates, and CD8 memory was given one plate. Libraries were prepared and TCR repertoires were sequenced by different laboratories using diverse techniques, in order to increase sequencing depth and limit assay-specific biases. To estimate repertoire size and how much clonotype sharing occurs between individuals, the study deeply sequenced the blood TCR repertoires of several healthy adults. Each donor's leukapheresis produced roughly between about 0.9 and 9.5 billion PBMCs.

CD8 naive samples consisted of CD45RO-negative cells that were positively selected for CCR7, yielding a CD45RA+CCR7+ population without TemRA cells. The donors were healthy, HIV-negative adults with no recently reported acute infections or vaccinations. Only Caucasian adults living in Nashville, Tennessee, USA were represented among the donors. Blood was collected by leukapheresis, and PBMCs were isolated by Ficoll-Histopaque density gradient centrifugation and then cryopreserved in liquid nitrogen vapor phase. Analytical flow cytometry was used to check the purity and quantity of every magnetically sorted T cell population. Genomic DNA was isolated from each sorted fraction and quantified by UV absorbance on a Nanodrop 2000c. V is shortened by 5 bases, J by 2 bases, and the region joining them spans 16 bases. CDR1 and CDR2, per the germline V gene, are MNHEY and SVGAGI. From cysteine to phenylalanine, the CDR3 is 15 amino acids long. Just the 45-base CDR3 DNA is kept, in frame starting at base 1.

Using the deep immunoSEQ assay, multiplex PCR amplified TCR CDR3 regions from genomic DNA. For each cell subset, the extracted genomic DNA was distributed evenly across all wells of several immunoSEQ 96-well plates, and each plate served as one replicate. Each replicate PCR for sorted subsets received around 200 ng genomic DNA, equal to about 30,000 T cell genomes. The purified libraries were quantified using a Qubit 3.0 fluorometer, sized with a Bioanalyzer 2100, and then quantified again using the KAPA Library Quantification kit. Each immunoSEQ 96-well plate was sequenced on its own single-read 150-cycle Illumina NextSeq 550 flow cell. The published analysis was carried out like this. Because only junctional sequences without quality scores were contained in the immunoSEQ output, filtering matching that applied to full-length reads could not be performed. To assign V/J genes and CDR3, sequences were annotated using PyIR, a Python wrapper for IgBLAST v1.9, with IMGT germline references. Reads with weak V/J assignments (E-value above 1e-6), missing CDR3, stop codons, out-of-frame junctions, or ambiguous translated residues were removed. V3J clonotypes were defined as sequences sharing an identical inferred V gene, J gene, and CDR3 amino acid sequence. The percentage overlap between two repertoires was calculated by dividing the number of shared unique clonotypes by the size of the smaller repertoire. Three approaches were used to assess repertoire richness: RTK rarefaction, the Chao1 estimator, and Recon v2.1 estimates of unobserved clonotypes. OLGA was used to compute generation probabilities for all TCRbeta clonotypes that the gDNA method yielded from a handful of donors. What TCRdb holds here is the immuneACCESS table cut down to in-frame rearrangements. Part of the clones is not present; checked against another copy, under half of the missing clones reflect an unresolved V gene, and the others are unexplained. The V and J calls and clone size were taken over from that table, and D and trimming were inferred from the DNA. The sample table holds some 2.1 million clones, of which about 95% were seen once. Clones ranked in the top ten supply 0.85% to 1.3% of the sample.

The paper as a whole reports these results and caveats: Clonotypes shared by all four sorted-subset donors showed higher generation probabilities than non-shared clonotypes. Based on pairwise subsampling, the degree of clonotype sharing among donors was expected to be affected by sequencing depth. Naive subsets generally had larger estimated clonotype richness than memory subsets. When several donors were compared, the shared fraction of clonotypes was about 5% for naive CD4, 3.5% for naive CD8, more than 2% for memory CD4, and 0.35% to 0.4% for memory CD8. Sampling was restricted to blood, and TCR repertoires in tissue are likely to differ from TCR repertoires in blood. Rarefaction of sorted-subset datasets indicated incomplete sequencing despite the large sequencing depth. Because the study included only a small number of donors, the genetic and exposure-history diversity represented was limited.

With respect to this clone: The antigen this receptor binds is unknown. No much larger clone is present one base from it, and per-base qualities are unavailable.

This TCR derives from a man between 18 and 35 years old in good health. The receptor chain draws on TRBV6-5 and TRBJ2-7, with a weak D call of TRBD2 (5 bases match). The material sequenced was naive CD8+ T cells sorted from blood. The cell subset or site label for this specimen denotes: CD45RA+CCR7+. The nucleotide sequence is given as TGTGCCAGCAGTACTAGGTGGGCAGAAACCTACGAGCAGTACTTC. The translation is CASSTRWAETYEQYF.